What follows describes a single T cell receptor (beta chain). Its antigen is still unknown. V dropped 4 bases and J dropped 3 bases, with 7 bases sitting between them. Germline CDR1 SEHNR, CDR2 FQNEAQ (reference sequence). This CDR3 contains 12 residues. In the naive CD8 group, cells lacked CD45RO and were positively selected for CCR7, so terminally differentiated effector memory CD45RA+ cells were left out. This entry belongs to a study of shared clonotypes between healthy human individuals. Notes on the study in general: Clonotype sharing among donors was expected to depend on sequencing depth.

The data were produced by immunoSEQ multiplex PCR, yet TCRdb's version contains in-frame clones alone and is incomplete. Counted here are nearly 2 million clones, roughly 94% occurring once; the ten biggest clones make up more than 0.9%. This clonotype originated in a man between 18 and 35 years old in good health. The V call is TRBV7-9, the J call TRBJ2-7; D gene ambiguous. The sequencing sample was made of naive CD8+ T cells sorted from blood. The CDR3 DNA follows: TGTGCCAGCAGCTCTAACGGCTACGAGCAGTACTTC. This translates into CASSSNGYEQYF.